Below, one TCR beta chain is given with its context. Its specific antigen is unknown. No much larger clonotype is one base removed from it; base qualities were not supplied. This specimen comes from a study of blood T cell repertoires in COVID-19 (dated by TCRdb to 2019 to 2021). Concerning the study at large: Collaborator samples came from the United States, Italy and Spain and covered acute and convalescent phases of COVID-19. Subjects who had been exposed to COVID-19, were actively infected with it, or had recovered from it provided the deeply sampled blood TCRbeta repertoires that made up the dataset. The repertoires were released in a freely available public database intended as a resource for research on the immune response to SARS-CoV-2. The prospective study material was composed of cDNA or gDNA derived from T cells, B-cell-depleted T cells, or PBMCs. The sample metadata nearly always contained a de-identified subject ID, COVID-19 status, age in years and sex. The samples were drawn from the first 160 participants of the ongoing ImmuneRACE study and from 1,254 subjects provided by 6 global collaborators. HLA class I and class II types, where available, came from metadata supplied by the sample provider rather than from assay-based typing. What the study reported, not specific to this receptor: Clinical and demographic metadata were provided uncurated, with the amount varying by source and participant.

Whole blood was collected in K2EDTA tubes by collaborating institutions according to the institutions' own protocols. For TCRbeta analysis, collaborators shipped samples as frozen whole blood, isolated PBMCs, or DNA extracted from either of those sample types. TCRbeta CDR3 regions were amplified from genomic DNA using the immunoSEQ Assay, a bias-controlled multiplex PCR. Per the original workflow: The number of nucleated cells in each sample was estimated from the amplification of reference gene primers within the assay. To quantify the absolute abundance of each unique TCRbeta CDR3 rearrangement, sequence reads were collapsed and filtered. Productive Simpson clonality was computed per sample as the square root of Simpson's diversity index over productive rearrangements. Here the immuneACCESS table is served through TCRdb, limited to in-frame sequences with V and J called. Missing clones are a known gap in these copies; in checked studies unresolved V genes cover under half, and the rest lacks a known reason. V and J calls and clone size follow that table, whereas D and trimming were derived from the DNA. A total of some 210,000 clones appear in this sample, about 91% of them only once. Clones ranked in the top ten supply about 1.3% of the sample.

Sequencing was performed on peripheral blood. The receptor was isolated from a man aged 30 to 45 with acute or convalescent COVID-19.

This receptor carries the CDR3 CASSLGQGRGAFF. The DNA reads as follows: TGTGCCAGCAGCCTCGGACAGGGCAGGGGTGCTTTCTTT. This receptor chain uses TRBV7-3 and TRBJ1-1; the junction holds 8 bases that match TRBD1. Its CDR3 holds 13 amino acids, cysteine through phenylalanine. Kept here is only the CDR3 DNA, which spans 39 bases and is read in frame from base 1. The germline V gene specifies SGHTA as CDR1 and FQGTGA as CDR2. Here V drops 5 bases and J drops 11 bases, and the junction holds 10 bases not matched to any gene.